Each of the 3 T cell receptor beta chains below was sequenced from the same sample in a study of T cell responses to AZD1222 COVID-19 vaccine. Assay: immunoSEQ multiplex PCR; the TCRdb copy retains only in-frame clones and omits some. Of just under 100,000 clones listed, roughly 90% are singletons. Specimen: peripheral blood, collected on day 0 of AZD1222 vaccination. The receptors derive from an adult in good health.

V is TRBV30 and J is TRBJ1-2; D is unclear. The CDR3 totals 13 residues. V lost 1 base, J lost 4 bases, and 10 bases lay in between. CDR1 is GTSNPN, CDR2 SVGIG, per germline (reference sequence). As DNA, the CDR3 is TGTGCCTGGAGTGGCCCGGGGTTCTATGGCTACACCTTC. Translating it yields CAWSGPGFYGYTF. The complete variable domain, with remaining parts taken from reference TRBV30 and TRBJ1-2, reads SQTIHQWPATLVQPVGSPLSLECTVEGTSNPNLYWYRQAAGRGLQLLFYSVGIGQISSEVPQNLSASRPQDRQFILSSKKLLLSDSGFYLCAWSGPGFYGYTFGSGTRLTVV.

This clone was detected only once. V and J are TRBV6-2 or TRBV6-3 and TRBJ1-6; tentative D call: TRBD1 (5 bases). This CDR3 comprises 16 residues. Germline assignment: CDR1 MNHEY and CDR2 SVGEGT. The V and J ends lost 0 bases and 8 bases respectively, with 14 bases between them. CDR3 nucleotide sequence: TGTGCCAGCAGTTACTCGGCAGGGAGAAGTTATTCACCCCTCCACTTT. It translates to CASSYSAGRSYSPLHF.

The CDR3 DNA follows: TGTGCCAGCAGGAAGGACATCTATGGCTACACCTTC. Translation: CASRKDIYGYTF. The chain recombines TRBV9 with TRBJ1-2; maybe TRBD1 (5 bases). This CDR3 region has 12 residues. The germline CDR1 and CDR2 sequences are SGDLS and YYNGEE. Trimming cost V 5 bases and J 4 bases, with 9 bases left between them.